A selection of T cell receptor beta chains follows, all from one sample in a study of T cells in Graves' hyperthyroidism and ophthalmopathy. TCRdb fed the multiplex PCR reads into MiXCR, producing one record per CDR3 protein. The sample records over 250,000 distinct CDR3 sequences, approximately 15% being singletons. The sample comprised blood. The receptors were sampled from an older woman with Graves' ophthalmopathy. Each CDR3 is given with its conserved first and last residue. A D gene is named only where the DNA matches it firmly. Expanded clones are given a class, and other clones once, few, many or no size at all.

TRBJ2-1 TRBV24-1 . . TGTGCCACCAGTGATTACGGAACTCGGACCCATGAGCAGTTCTTC CATSDYGTRTHEQFF
TRBJ2-1 TRBV27 TRBD2 many TGTGCCAGCAGTCCTCTAGCGGGCGGGAGCTCCTACAATGAGCAGTTCTTC CASSPLAGGSSYNEQFF
TRBJ1-5 TRBV6-2/TRBV6-3 . . TGTGCCAGCAGTCCCCAAGGGGGTGGGTTCAGCAATCAGCCCCAGCATTTT CASSPQGGGFSNQPQHF
TRBJ1-1 TRBV6-1 TRBD1 many TGTGCCAGCAGTCGCCGTCCCGGGACAGGGATCGACACTGAAGCTTTCTTT CASSRRPGTGIDTEAFF
TRBJ2-4 TRBV20-1 . many TGCAGTGCCGTACAGGGCGCCGGAGCCAAAAACATTCAGTACTTC CSAVQGAGAKNIQYF
TRBJ2-5 TRBV4-3 . . TGCGCCAGCAGCCAAGACTGGGGGGAGACCCAGTACTTC CASSQDWGETQYF
TRBJ2-3 TRBV6-5 . many TGTGCCAGCAGTTTCTCTCAGGGACCCGATACGCAGTATTTT CASSFSQGPDTQYF
TRBJ2-1 TRBV7-9 TRBD2 many TGTGCCAGCAGCTTGTACGGGAGGGTCGCTGAGCAGTTCTTC CASSLYGRVAEQFF
TRBJ1-2 TRBV20-1 TRBD1 many TGCAGTGCTAGAAGTTTTGGGGACAGCATTGGCTACACCTTC CSARSFGDSIGYTF
TRBJ2-2 TRBV28 . many TGTGCCAGCGGACGGAGCGGGGAGCTGTTTTTT CASGRSGELFF
TRBJ1-4 TRBV2 . many TGTGCCAGCAGTGTCGTCAGGGGCGCCAATGAAAAACTGTTTTTT CASSVVRGANEKLFF
TRBJ1-4 TRBV10-2 TRBD1 few TGCGCCAGCAGAGACATGAGGGGGCGTGAAAAACTGTTTTTT CASRDMRGREKLFF
TRBJ2-5 TRBV6-6 . . TGTGCCAGCAGTTACGGTTGGGGAAAACAAGAGACCCAGTACTTC CASSYGWGKQETQYF
TRBJ2-2 TRBV3-1 . few TGTGCCAGCAGCCAAGATTGGGGGTTCACCGGGGAGCTGTTTTTT CASSQDWGFTGELFF
TRBJ2-7 TRBV28 TRBD1 many TGTGCCAGCAGCCCATCCGCCACAGGGGGCTGGGTCGAGCAGTACTTC CASSPSATGGWVEQYF
TRBJ1-5 TRBV7-8 . many TGTGCCAGCAGCTTAGTGAGGGGGGCGAATCAGCCCCAGCATTTT CASSLVRGANQPQHF
TRBJ1-2 TRBV5-5 . . TGTGCCAGCAGCTCCGCCGGAGGGGCTTCTAACTATGGCTACACCTTC CASSSAGGASNYGYTF
TRBJ2-5 TRBV27 TRBD2 many TGTGCCACCTCTCCTTTCTGGGCGGGGGGAAAACGGGAGACCCAGTACTTC CATSPFWAGGKRETQYF
TRBJ1-2 TRBV20-1 TRBD1 . TGCAGGTCAACGCCGTTTGGACAGGGGTTTCCCTATGGCTACACCTTC CRSTPFGQGFPYGYTF
TRBJ2-1 TRBV9 TRBD2 . TGTGCCAGCAGTGTTAGCGGGAGTAGGGGCAATGAGCAGTTCTTC CASSVSGSRGNEQFF
TRBJ2-6 TRBV2 TRBD2 many TGTGCCAGCAGGACTAGCGGGAGGGCCTCGGACTCTGGGGCCAACGTCCTGACTTTC CASRTSGRASDSGANVLTF
TRBJ2-1 TRBV7-6 TRBD2 few TGTGCCAGCAGCTCCAAAAGCGGGAGGGCCTTCAATGAGCAGTTCTTC CASSSKSGRAFNEQFF
TRBJ1-4 TRBV18 . many TGTGCCAGCTCACCACAGGGGACCGGTAATGAAAAACTGTTTTTT CASSPQGTGNEKLFF
TRBJ2-1 TRBV2 TRBD2 . TGTGCCAGCAGACTAGCGGGCCTGTTTCACAATGAGCAGTTCTTC CASRLAGLFHNEQFF
TRBJ2-2 TRBV4-3 . . TGCGCCAGCAGCCAAGATAAGTCTAGTCTAACCGGGGAGCTGTTTTTT CASSQDKSSLTGELFF